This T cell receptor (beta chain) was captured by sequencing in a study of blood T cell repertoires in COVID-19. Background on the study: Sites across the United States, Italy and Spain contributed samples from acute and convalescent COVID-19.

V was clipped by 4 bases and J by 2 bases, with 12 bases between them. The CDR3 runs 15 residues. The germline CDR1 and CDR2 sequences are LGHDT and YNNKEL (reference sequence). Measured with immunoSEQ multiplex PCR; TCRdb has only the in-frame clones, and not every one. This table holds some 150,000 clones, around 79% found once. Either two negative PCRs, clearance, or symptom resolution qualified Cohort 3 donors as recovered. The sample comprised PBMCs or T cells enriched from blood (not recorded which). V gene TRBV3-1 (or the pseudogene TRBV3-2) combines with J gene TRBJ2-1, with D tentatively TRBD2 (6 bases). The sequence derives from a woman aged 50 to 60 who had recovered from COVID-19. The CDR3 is CASSLTSLTYNEQFF. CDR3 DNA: TGTGCCAGCAGCCTAACTAGCTTAACCTACAATGAGCAGTTCTTC.